This T cell receptor (beta chain) was documented in a study of T cell responses to AZD1222 COVID-19 vaccine. General study findings and limits: Spike-specific TCR breadth and depth grew following two AZD1222 doses. In a largely white British group with more females than males, clonal diversity was possibly underestimated. Across the whole spike, CD4 TCRs peaked at regions 160-218 and 743-854. It was only a handful of AZD1222 recipients who were seropositive at baseline.

Assay used: immunoSEQ multiplex PCR; TCRdb lists only in-frame clones, some missing. The data show about 140,000 clones, with around 92% seen just once and 2.5% to 3% held by the top ten. As concerns this clone: Its antigen is not identified.

The TCR sequence derives from an adult in good health. The sequencing here drew on peripheral blood, taken on day 0 of AZD1222 vaccination.

In nucleotides, the CDR3 is TGTGCCAGCAGCTTTAGTAACGGACAGGGGGAGACCCAGTACTTC. This sequence encodes CASSFSNGQGETQYF. The rearrangement joins TRBV11-2 to TRBJ2-5, with 9 bases identical to TRBD1. The germline gives CDR1 SGHAT, CDR2 FQNNGV. This CDR3 contains 15 residues. The V and J ends lost 3 bases and 5 bases, in that order; junction bases with no gene match: 7.